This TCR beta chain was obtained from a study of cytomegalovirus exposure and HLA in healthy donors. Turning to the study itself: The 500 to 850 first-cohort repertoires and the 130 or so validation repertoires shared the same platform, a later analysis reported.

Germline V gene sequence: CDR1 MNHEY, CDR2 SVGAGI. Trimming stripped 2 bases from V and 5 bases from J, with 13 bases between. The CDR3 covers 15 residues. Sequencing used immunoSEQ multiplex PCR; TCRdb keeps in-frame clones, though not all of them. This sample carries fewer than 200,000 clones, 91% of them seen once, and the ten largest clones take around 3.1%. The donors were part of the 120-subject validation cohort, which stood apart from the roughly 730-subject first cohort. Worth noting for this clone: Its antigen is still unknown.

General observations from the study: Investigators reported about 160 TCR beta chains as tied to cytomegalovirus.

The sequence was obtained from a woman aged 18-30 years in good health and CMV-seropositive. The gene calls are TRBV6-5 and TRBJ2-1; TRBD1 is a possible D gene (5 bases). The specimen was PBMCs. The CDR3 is CASSYAGLSNNEQFF. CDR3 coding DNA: TGTGCCAGCAGTTACGCAGGGCTGTCTAACAATGAGCAGTTCTTC.